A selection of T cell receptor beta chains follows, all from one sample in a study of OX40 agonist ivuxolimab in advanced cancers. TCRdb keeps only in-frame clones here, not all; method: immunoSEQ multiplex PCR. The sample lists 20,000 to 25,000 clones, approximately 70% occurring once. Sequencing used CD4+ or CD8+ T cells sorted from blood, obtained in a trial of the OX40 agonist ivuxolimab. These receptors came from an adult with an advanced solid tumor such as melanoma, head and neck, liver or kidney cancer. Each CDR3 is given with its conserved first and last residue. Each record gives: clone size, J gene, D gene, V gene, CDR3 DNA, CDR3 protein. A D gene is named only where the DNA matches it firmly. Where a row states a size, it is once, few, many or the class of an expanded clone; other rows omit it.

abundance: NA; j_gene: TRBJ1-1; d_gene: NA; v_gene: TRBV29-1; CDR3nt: TGCAGCGTGAGGGGAGAGACCACTGAAGCTTTCTTT; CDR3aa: CSVRGETTEAFF
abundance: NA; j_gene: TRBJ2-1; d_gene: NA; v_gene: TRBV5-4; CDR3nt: TGTGCCAGCAGCTTGGTGAATCATGAGCAGTTCTTC; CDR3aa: CASSLVNHEQFF
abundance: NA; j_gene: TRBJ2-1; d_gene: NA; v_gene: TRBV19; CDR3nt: TGTGCCTCGCTCTTACGGGCAGGGGGGGCCTACAATGAGCAGTTCTTC; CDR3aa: CASLLRAGGAYNEQFF
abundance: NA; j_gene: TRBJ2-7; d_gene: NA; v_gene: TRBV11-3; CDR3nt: TGTGCCAGCAGTGGGATGGCGGGGACGTGGGGGGACGAGCAGTACTTC; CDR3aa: CASSGMAGTWGDEQYF
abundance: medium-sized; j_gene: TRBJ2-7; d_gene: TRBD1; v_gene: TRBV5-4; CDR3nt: TGTGCCAGCACAAACAGGGGGCTATGGGAGCAGTACTTC; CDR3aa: CASTNRGLWEQYF
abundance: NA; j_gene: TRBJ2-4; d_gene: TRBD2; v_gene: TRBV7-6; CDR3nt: TGTGCCAGCAGCTTAGAGGCGGGGGGCGAGGACATTCAGTACTTC; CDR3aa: CASSLEAGGEDIQYF
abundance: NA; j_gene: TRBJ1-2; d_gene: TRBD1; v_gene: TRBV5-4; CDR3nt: TGTGCCAGCAGCTTAGAAAGGACAGGGGCCGAGAAGGATGGCTACACCTTC; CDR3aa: CASSLERTGAEKDGYTF
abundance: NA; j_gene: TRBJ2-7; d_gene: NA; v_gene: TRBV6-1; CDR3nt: TGTGCCAGCAGCACTACCCACGAGCAGTACTTC; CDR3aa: CASSTTHEQYF
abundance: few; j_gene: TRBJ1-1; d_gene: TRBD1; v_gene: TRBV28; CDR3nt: TGTGCCAGCAGTACGACAGGGCCGAACACTGAAGCTTTCTTT; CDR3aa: CASSTTGPNTEAFF
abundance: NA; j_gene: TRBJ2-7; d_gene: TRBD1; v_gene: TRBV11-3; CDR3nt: TGTGCCAGCACTTGGACAGGCCACTACGAGCAGTACTTC; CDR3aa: CASTWTGHYEQYF
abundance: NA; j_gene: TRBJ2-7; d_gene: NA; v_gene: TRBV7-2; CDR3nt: TGTGCCAGCAGCCACTGGCTAGCTCACGAGCAGTACTTC; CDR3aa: CASSHWLAHEQYF
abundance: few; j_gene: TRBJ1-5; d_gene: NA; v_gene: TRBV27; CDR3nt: TGTGCCAGCAGTTTTTTGGGGAGCAATCAGCCCCAGCATTTT; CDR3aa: CASSFLGSNQPQHF
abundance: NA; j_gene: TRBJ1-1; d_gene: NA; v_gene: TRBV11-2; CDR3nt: TGTGCCAGCAGCTTAGAGGTTAGGACTGAAGCTTTCTTT; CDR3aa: CASSLEVRTEAFF
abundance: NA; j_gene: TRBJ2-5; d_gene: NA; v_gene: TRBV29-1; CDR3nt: TGCAGCGTATCCCCCGATTTGGTGACCCAGTACTTC; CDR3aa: CSVSPDLVTQYF
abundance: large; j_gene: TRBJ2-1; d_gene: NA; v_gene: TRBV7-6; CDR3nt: TGTGCCATCCAGCAGGGCAATGAGCAGTTCTTC; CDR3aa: CAIQQGNEQFF
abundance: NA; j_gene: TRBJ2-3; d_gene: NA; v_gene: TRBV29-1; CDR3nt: TGCAGCGAACTCGGTGGGGCCTCCACAGATACGCAGTATTTT; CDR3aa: CSELGGASTDTQYF
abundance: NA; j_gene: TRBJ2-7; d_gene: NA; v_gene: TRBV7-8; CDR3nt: TGTGCCAGCAGCCCAGGGGTTAAGGTCTACGAGCAGTACTTC; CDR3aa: CASSPGVKVYEQYF
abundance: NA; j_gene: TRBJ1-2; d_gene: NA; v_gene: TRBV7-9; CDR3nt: TGTGCCAGCAGCTTAGCGCTAGGGGTTAGTGGCTACACCTTC; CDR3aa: CASSLALGVSGYTF
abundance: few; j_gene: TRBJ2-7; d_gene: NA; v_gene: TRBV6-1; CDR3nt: TGTGCCAGCTCTATGGGGTCCAGACTTTACGAGCAGTACTTC; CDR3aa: CASSMGSRLYEQYF
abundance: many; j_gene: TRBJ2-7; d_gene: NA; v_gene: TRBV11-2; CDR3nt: TGTGCCAGCAGCTTAGACGTCGGTGCGTACGAGCAGTACTTC; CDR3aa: CASSLDVGAYEQYF
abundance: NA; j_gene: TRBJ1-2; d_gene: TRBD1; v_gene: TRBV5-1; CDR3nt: TGCGCCAGCAACTATACAGGGGAAGCTAACTATGGCTACACCTTC; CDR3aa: CASNYTGEANYGYTF
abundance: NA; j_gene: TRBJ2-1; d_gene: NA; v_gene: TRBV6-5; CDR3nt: TGTGCCAGCAGTTACCGGAATGAGCAGTTCTTC; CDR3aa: CASSYRNEQFF
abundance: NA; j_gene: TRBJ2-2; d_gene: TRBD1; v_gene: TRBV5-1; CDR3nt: TGCGCCAGCAGTCCTCGGACAGGGGGCAAGGGCGGGGAGCTGTTTTTT; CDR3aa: CASSPRTGGKGGELFF
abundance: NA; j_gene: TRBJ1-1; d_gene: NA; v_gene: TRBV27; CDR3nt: TGTGCCAGCAGTCTGACAATAATGAACACTGAAGCTTTCTTT; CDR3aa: CASSLTIMNTEAFF
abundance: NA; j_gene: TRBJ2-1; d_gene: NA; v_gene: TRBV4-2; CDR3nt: TGTGCCAGCAGCTCCAGAGACAATGAGCAGTTCTTC; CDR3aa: CASSSRDNEQFF
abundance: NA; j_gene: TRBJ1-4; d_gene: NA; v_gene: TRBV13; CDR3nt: TGTGCCAGCGGGACCCGGGGAGCTAATGAAAAACTGTTTTTT; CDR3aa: CASGTRGANEKLFF
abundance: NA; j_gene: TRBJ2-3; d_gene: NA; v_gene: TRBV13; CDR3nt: TGTGCCAGCAGCTTCGAAGGGGGTACAGATACGCAGTATTTT; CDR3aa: CASSFEGGTDTQYF
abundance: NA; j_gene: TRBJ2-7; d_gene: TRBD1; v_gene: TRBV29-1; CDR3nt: TGCAGCGCTGGGACAGGGACTTTCTACGAGCAGTACTTC; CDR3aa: CSAGTGTFYEQYF
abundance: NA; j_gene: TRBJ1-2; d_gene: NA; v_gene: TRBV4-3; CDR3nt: TGCGCCAGCAGCCAAGATTTAGGTTTCTATGGCTACACCTTC; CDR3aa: CASSQDLGFYGYTF
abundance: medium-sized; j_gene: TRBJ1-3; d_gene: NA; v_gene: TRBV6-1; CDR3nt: TGTGCCAGCAGTGAATCGTCGTCTGGAAACACCATATATTTT; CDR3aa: CASSESSSGNTIYF
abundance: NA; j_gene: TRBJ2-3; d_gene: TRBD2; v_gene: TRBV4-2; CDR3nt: TGTGCCAGCAGCCCCACTAGCGGGGGTATGGCAGATACGCAGTATTTT; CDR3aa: CASSPTSGGMADTQYF
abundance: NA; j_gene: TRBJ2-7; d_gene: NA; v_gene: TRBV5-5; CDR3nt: TGTGCCAGCCCCAGGGGGGCCCGCGGGGACGAGCAGTACTTC; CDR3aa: CASPRGARGDEQYF
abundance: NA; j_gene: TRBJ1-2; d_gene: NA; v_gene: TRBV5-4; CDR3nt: TGTGCCAGCAGCTCGGCGGGAGACTATGGCTACACCTTC; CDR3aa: CASSSAGDYGYTF
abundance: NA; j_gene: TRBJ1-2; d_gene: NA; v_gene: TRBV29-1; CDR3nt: TGCAGCGTTGAAGGGTCTAACTATGGCTACACCTTC; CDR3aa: CSVEGSNYGYTF
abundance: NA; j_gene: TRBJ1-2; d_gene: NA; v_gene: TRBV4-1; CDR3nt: TGTGCCAGCAGCCTAGACAGTGCCTATGGCTACACCTTC; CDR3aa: CASSLDSAYGYTF
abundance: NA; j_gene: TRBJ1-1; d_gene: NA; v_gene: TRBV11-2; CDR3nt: TGTGCCAGCAGCTTTAGGGTGGTCCATACTGAAGCTTTCTTT; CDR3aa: CASSFRVVHTEAFF
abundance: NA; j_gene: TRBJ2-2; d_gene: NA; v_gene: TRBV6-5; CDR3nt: TGTGCCAGCAGTTACGGGTTGCGGCTATCCACCGGGGAGCTGTTTTTT; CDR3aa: CASSYGLRLSTGELFF
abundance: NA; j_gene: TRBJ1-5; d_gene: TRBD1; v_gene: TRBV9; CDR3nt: TGTGCCAGCAGCCAAGGACAGGCAAATCAGCCCCAGCATTTT; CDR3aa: CASSQGQANQPQHF
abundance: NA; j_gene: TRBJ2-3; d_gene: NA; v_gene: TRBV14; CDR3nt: TGTGCCAGCAGCCAAGAGGGACCGGTCTTTAGCACAGATACGCAGTATTTT; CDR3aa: CASSQEGPVFSTDTQYF
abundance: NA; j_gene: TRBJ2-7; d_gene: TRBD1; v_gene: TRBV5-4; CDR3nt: TGTGCCAGCAGCCTTGCCGGACAGGCCGGTCCTAAGTACTTC; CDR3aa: CASSLAGQAGPKYF
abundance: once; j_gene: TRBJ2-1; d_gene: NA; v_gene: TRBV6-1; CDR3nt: TGTGCCAGCATTGGGAGCTCCTACAATGAGCAGTTCTTC; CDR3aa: CASIGSSYNEQFF
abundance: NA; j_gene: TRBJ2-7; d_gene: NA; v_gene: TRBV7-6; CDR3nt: TGTGCCAGCAGCACAGCCCCCTCGAGCTCCTACGAGCAGTACTTC; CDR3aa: CASSTAPSSSYEQYF
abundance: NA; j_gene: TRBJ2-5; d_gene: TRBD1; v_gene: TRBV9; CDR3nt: TGTGCCAGCAGCTTCAGGGGGCAAGAGACCCAGTACTTC; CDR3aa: CASSFRGQETQYF
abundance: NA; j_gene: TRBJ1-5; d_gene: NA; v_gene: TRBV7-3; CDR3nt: TGTGCCAGCAGCCCTCTCCATGGTAGGGGCAATCAGCCCCAGCATTTT; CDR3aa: CASSPLHGRGNQPQHF
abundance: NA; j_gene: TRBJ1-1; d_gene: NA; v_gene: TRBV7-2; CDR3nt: TGTGCCAGCAGCTTAACTGCGGACACTGAAGCTTTCTTT; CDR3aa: CASSLTADTEAFF